A single sample is the source of the 17 T cell receptor beta chains below, sequenced in a study of cytomegalovirus exposure and HLA in healthy donors. The PCR contained 60 Vbeta and 13 Jbeta primers. Only in-frame clones appear in the TCRdb table, and some are missing; sequencing was by immunoSEQ multiplex PCR. Of approximately 150,000 clones in the sample, 80% to 85% were seen once. What was sequenced was PBMCs. These TCRs come from a man aged 50 or older in good health and CMV-seropositive.

In DNA, the CDR3 is TGTGCCTGGAGTTTACATTACAATGAGCAGTTCTTC. Translation: CAWSLHYNEQFF. V is TRBV30 and J is TRBJ2-1, with D hard to call. Trimming took off 2 bases at V and 4 bases at J, with 6 bases between the two ends. CDR3 length equals 12 residues. Germline V gene sequence: CDR1 GTSNPN, CDR2 SVGIG (reference sequence). Together with reference TRBV30 and TRBJ2-1, the CDR3 gives the full variable domain: SQTIHQWPATLVQPVGSPLSLECTVEGTSNPNLYWYRQAAGRGLQLLFYSVGIGQISSEVPQNLSASRPQDRQFILSSKKLLLSDSGFYLCAWSLHYNEQFFGPGTRLTVL.

This chain uses TRBV7-9 with TRBJ1-4; D ambiguous. The CDR3 extends over 15 amino acids. Trimming removed 3 bases from V and 3 bases from J, with 11 bases in between. The germline V gene encodes CDR1 SEHNR and CDR2 FQNEAQ (reference sequence). Here the CDR3 DNA reads TGTGCCAGCAGCTTGGGGAGTATGGCTAATGAAAAACTGTTTTTT. Amino acids: CASSLGSMANEKLFF.

This clone was found once. The CDR3 DNA sequence: TGTGCCAGCAGTGATGACAGTCCTGGCTACACCTTC. Its protein is CASSDDSPGYTF. J is TRBJ1-2 and V is TRBV25-1, with D maybe TRBD1 (5 bases). The CDR3 sequence is 12 residues long. Trimming removed 3 bases at V and 7 bases at J, with 9 bases between. CDR1 and CDR2 from the germline V gene are MGHDK and SYGVNS.

This chain links TRBV11-2 with TRBJ1-1; tentative D call: TRBD1 (6 bases). The CDR3 runs 15 residues. The ends were cut back, 0 bases at V and 4 bases at J, with 12 bases in the middle. Germline V lookup: CDR1 SGHAT, CDR2 FQNNGV. Here the CDR3 DNA reads TGTGCCAGCAGCTTAGATAACAGGGTGGGCACTGAAGCTTTCTTT. Residues: CASSLDNRVGTEAFF.

The chain employs TRBV5-1 and TRBJ2-7, with 8 bases identical to TRBD1. This CDR3 region has 16 residues. V shed 4 bases and J 5 bases; nucleotides not matched to a gene: 14. Germline CDR1 and CDR2: SGHRS and YFSETQ. This chain's CDR3 is CASSLPPRTGRNEQYF. The CDR3 DNA sequence: TGCGCCAGCAGCCTACCTCCGAGGACAGGGAGGAACGAGCAGTACTTC.

CDR3 in DNA: TGTGCCAGCAGAAGAACCGGCGAGCAGTACTTC. Translated, it gives CASRRTGEQYF. The rearrangement joins TRBV2 to TRBJ2-7; D remains unclear. V lost 6 bases to trimming and J lost 6 bases, with 9 bases between them. The CDR3 consists of 11 residues. Looked up from germline, CDR1 is SNHLY and CDR2 is FYNNEI.

This sequence joins TRBV2 and TRBJ1-1; 7 bases are a match to TRBD1. CDR1 and CDR2 from the germline V gene are SNHLY and FYNNEI. J was trimmed by 6 bases and V by 3 bases; bases with no gene match: 7. CDR3 length: 14 residues. The CDR3 here is CASSDRQGNAEAFF. CDR3 nucleotides: TGTGCCAGCAGTGACCGACAGGGAAACGCTGAAGCTTTCTTT.

This chain connects TRBV9 to TRBJ2-3; 9 positions match TRBD2. This CDR3 comprises 15 residues. Germline V gives CDR1 SGDLS, CDR2 YYNGEE. After removal of 2 bases from V and 3 bases from J, the junction contained 4 bases not matched to a gene. The CDR3 coding sequence is TGTGCCAGCAGCGTTGGCGGGAGGGGTACAGATACGCAGTATTTT. The encoded protein is CASSVGGRGTDTQYF.

The genes are TRBV29-1 and TRBJ1-2; no definite D call. Germline V gives CDR1 SQVTM, CDR2 ANQGSEA. The CDR3 consists of 12 residues. Trimming removed 5 bases from V and 4 bases from J, with 11 bases in between. CDR3 sequence: CSVSGSPYGYTF. DNA for the CDR3: TGCAGCGTTTCAGGTTCCCCCTATGGCTACACCTTC.

The chain combines TRBV4-2 with TRBJ2-3; the D gene is possibly TRBD2 (6 bases). Per the germline V gene, CDR1 is LGHNA and CDR2 is YNFKEQ. CDR3 length: 15 residues. Trimming removed 0 bases from V and 5 bases from J, with 12 bases in between. The CDR3 region has the DNA TGTGCCAGCAGCCAAGAGCGGGGTCAGTTAGATACGCAGTATTTT. Its protein product is CASSQERGQLDTQYF.

In this sample, this clone turned up a few times. The genes are TRBV7-9 and TRBJ1-2, with D unclear. Trimming cost V 1 base and J 2 bases, with 11 bases left between them. Germline-derived CDR1 and CDR2 are SEHNR and FQNEAQ (reference sequence). The CDR3 is 15 residues long. The CDR3 reads CASSLGTGKNYGYTF. As DNA, the CDR3 is TGTGCCAGCAGCTTAGGAACGGGAAAGAACTATGGCTACACCTTC.

The V and J genes are TRBV15 and TRBJ1-6; weak D call: TRBD1 (5 bases). V was shortened by 10 bases and J by 6 bases, with 13 bases between the two germline ends. Germline V gives CDR1 LNHNV, CDR2 YYDKDF (reference sequence). The CDR3 has 13 residues. This CDR3 is CASNQGSNSPLHF. The CDR3 region has the DNA TGTGCCAGCAACCAGGGAAGTAATTCACCCCTCCACTTT.

This clone was counted only a few times. The chain couples TRBV18 to TRBJ2-3; 8 bases align to TRBD1. V trimming: 4 bases; J trimming: 0 bases; junction bases outside the gene matches: 9. CDR3 length equals 17 residues. Germline CDR1 reads KGHSH; CDR2 reads LQKENI. In DNA form, the CDR3 reads TGTGCCAGCTCACGTCGGACGGGACAGGCTAGCACAGATACGCAGTATTTT. Encoded protein: CASSRRTGQASTDTQYF.

This clone is a singleton in its sample. The CDR3 bases are TGTGCCAGTTCCAACCTCCCGGGGACAGGTATCGGCGAGCAGTACTTC. Its protein product is CASSNLPGTGIGEQYF. The chain has TRBV19 and TRBJ2-7; the match to TRBD1 covers 8 bases. The CDR3 length is 16 residues. V shed 8 bases and J 6 bases; nucleotides not matched to a gene: 18. Germline V CDR1 and CDR2: LNHDA, SQIVND (reference sequence). The full variable domain, its missing parts supplied by reference TRBV19 and TRBJ2-7, is DGGITQSPKYLFRKEGQNVTLSCEQNLNHDAMYWYRQDPGQGLRLIYYSQIVNDFQKGDIAEGYSVSREKKESFPLTVTSAQKNPTAFYLCASSNLPGTGIGEQYFGPGTRLTVT.

This clone was found a few times. The V call is TRBV27, the J call TRBJ1-1; 8 bases map to TRBD1. Trimming removed 5 bases from V and 0 bases from J; junction bases left unmatched: 8. The germline CDR1 and CDR2 sequences are MNHEY and SMNVEV (reference sequence). The CDR3 totals 16 residues. CDR3 DNA sequence: TGTGCCAGCAGTATTCTCCCGGGACAGGTGAACACTGAAGCTTTCTTT. This sequence encodes CASSILPGQVNTEAFF.

V usage is TRBV2 and J usage is TRBJ2-1, with TRBD2 matching over 8 bases. The V segment lost 4 bases and the J segment 8 bases; nucleotides outside the gene matches: 7. This CDR3 is 14 amino acids long. Germline CDR1 SNHLY, CDR2 FYNNEI. The CDR3 DNA sequence: TGTGCCAGCAGTGTCAGCGGGAGTAGGGATGAGCAGTTCTTC. Residues: CASSVSGSRDEQFF.

The chain links TRBV19 to TRBJ2-1; TRBD1 is a possible D gene (5 bases). The V gene's germline CDR1 is LNHDA and CDR2 SQIVND (reference sequence). The CDR3 spans 12 residues. Trimming removed 6 bases at V and 9 bases at J, with 12 bases between. CDR3 sequence: CASRQGWGEQFF. In nucleotides, the CDR3 is TGTGCCAGTAGGCAGGGTTGGGGTGAGCAGTTCTTC.